These 26 T cell receptor beta chains came from one sample sequenced in a study of early T cells in non-severe SARS-CoV-2 infection. TCRdb redid the calling of the 5' RACE reads with MiXCR, one entry per CDR3 protein. This table has more than 45,000 distinct CDR3 sequences, around 14% appearing once. The source material was whole blood. Every receptor here comes from an adult who was a healthcare worker with PCR-confirmed SARS-CoV-2 infection or an uninfected control (not recorded which).

This clonotype was picked up many times. This rearrangement joins TRBV4-1 to TRBJ2-1, with D hard to call. The V end was cut by 2 bases, the J end by 0 bases, with 11 bases between. The germline gives CDR1 MGHRA, CDR2 YSYEKL. The CDR3 totals 16 residues. The CDR3 nucleotides are TGCGCCAGCAGCCAACTGAATATGGTCTCCTACAATGAGCAGTTCTTC. It yields the protein CASSQLNMVSYNEQFF.

This clonotype came up many times. The chain couples TRBV3-1 to TRBJ2-7; the D gene is possibly TRBD2 (5 bases). V gave up 4 bases and J gave up 1 base, with 11 bases separating them. CDR1 is LGHDT and CDR2 is YNNKEL in the germline V gene (reference sequence). This CDR3 contains 14 residues. The CDR3 DNA reads as TGTGCCAGCAGCCGTATCGGGGTATCCTACGAGCAGTACTTC. Protein product: CASSRIGVSYEQYF.

This clonotype has ten or more counts. The rearrangement joins TRBV13 to TRBJ1-2, with a tentative D call TRBD1 (5 bases). Germline CDR1 reads PRHDT; CDR2 reads FYEKMQ (reference sequence). This CDR3 contains 17 residues. The germline V and J ends were trimmed by 0 bases and 6 bases, with 20 bases remaining between them. The CDR3 nucleotides read TGTGCCAGCAGCTTAGGCTCTCTCGAGGGGCGGTCCCATGGCTACACCTTC. This sequence encodes CASSLGSLEGRSHGYTF. The entire variable domain, with the rest obtained from reference TRBV13 and TRBJ1-2, is as follows: AAGVIQSPRHLIKEKRETATLKCYPIPRHDTVYWYQQGPGQDPQFLISFYEKMQSDKGSIPDRFSAQQFSDYHSELNMSSLELGDSALYFCASSLGSLEGRSHGYTFGSGTRLTVV.

The genes are TRBV9 and TRBJ1-3; D remains unclear. Germline CDR1 SGDLS, CDR2 YYNGEE. Trimming shortened V by 0 bases and J by 3 bases, and 1 base separated the two germline ends. The CDR3 contains 12 residues. CDR3 sequence: CASSVDGNTIYF. The DNA of the CDR3 is TGTGCCAGCAGCGTAGATGGAAACACCATATATTTT.

This clonotype was detected many times. The chain is built from TRBV24-1 and TRBJ2-1; 11 bases are shared with TRBD2. This CDR3 is built from 17 residues. V lost 0 bases and J lost 4; bases outside the gene matches: 4. Germline V CDR1 and CDR2: KGHDR, SFDVKD. The CDR3 spells CATSDLRSSGRYNEQFF. As DNA, the CDR3 is TGTGCCACCAGTGATTTGCGTTCTAGCGGGAGGTACAATGAGCAGTTCTTC.

Note on this clonotype: A junction boundary mismatches the germline segment, possibly from a read error. The rearrangement links TRBV11-3 to TRBJ2-5; 7 bases are shared with TRBD2. Germline CDR1 is SGHNT and CDR2 is YENEEA. This CDR3 spans 15 amino acids. CDR3 bases: TGTGCCAGCAGCTTATCCCCGGGGGGTGGAGAGACCCGGTACTTC. It translates to CASSLSPGGGETRYF.

The chain carries TRBV29-1 and TRBJ1-1; no clear D gene. The germline gives CDR1 SQVTM, CDR2 ANQGSEA. The V and J ends lost 7 bases and 5 bases respectively, with 11 bases between them. CDR3 size: 11 residues. The CDR3 DNA sequence: TGCAGCGCGGCAGTGGAGACTGAAGCTTTCTTT. This encodes CSAAVETEAFF.

This clonotype has ten or more counts. V gene TRBV11-2 combines with J gene TRBJ1-1, with TRBD1 matching 7 bases. Germline V gene sequence: CDR1 SGHAT, CDR2 FQNNGV. There are 18 residues in the CDR3. V lost 4 bases and J lost 0; bases outside the gene matches: 14. The CDR3 DNA is TGTGCCAGCAGCTCCCGGAGACAGGGAGGGAGTATGAACACTGAAGCTTTCTTT. This codes for CASSSRRQGGSMNTEAFF.

The chain links TRBV28 to TRBJ2-7; 8 bases agree with TRBD1. After removal of 8 bases from V and 2 bases from J, the junction contained 5 bases not matched to a gene. Per germline, CDR1 MDHEN and CDR2 SYDVKM. This CDR3 has 13 amino acids. The CDR3 here is CASHGTGTYEQYF. Written as DNA, the CDR3 is TGTGCCAGCCACGGGACAGGAACCTACGAGCAGTACTTC.

A few counts support this clonotype. The gene calls are TRBV7-9 and TRBJ2-3; 10 positions match TRBD1. CDR1 and CDR2 (germline): SEHNR, FQNEAQ (reference sequence). The junction had 5 bases not matched to a gene; V was cut back by 2 bases and J by 6 bases. The CDR3 is 15 amino acids. CDR3 DNA sequence: TGTGCCAGCAGCTTAAGACAGGGGGCAGGGGATACGCAGTATTTT. Protein product: CASSLRQGAGDTQYF.

This clonotype was recorded at least ten times. The chain joins TRBV27 to TRBJ2-1; D perhaps matches TRBD2 (5 bases). This CDR3 contains 14 residues. CDR1 is MNHEY, CDR2 SMNVEV, per germline (reference sequence). Between the trimmed V and J ends, which lost 0 bases and 3 bases, there was a span of 6 bases. The chain's CDR3 is CASSLSRDYNEQFF. CDR3 nucleotide sequence: TGTGCCAGCAGTTTATCGAGGGACTACAATGAGCAGTTCTTC.

This clonotype turned up a few times. V and J are TRBV7-9 and TRBJ1-4, with a tentative D call TRBD1 (5 bases). The CDR3 consists of 14 residues. CDR1 is SEHNR and CDR2 is FQNEAQ in the germline V gene (reference sequence). V was shortened by 2 bases and J by 4 bases, with 8 bases between the two germline ends. CDR3 protein: CASSLRGSNEKLFF. The DNA for the CDR3 is TGTGCCAGCAGCTTACGGGGGAGTAATGAAAAACTGTTTTTT.

This clonotype was detected many times. This chain uses TRBV5-1 with TRBJ1-3; no clear D. This CDR3 is 12 amino acids long. The V end lost 0 bases, the J end lost 4 bases, and 2 bases lay between the germline ends. Per the germline V gene, CDR1 is SGHRS and CDR2 is YFSETQ. The CDR3 nucleotides are TGCGCCAGCAGCTTGGAAGGAAACACCATATATTTT. Translated, it gives CASSLEGNTIYF.

There are many counts of this clonotype. The rearrangement joins TRBV7-3 to TRBJ2-1; 11 bases map to TRBD2. Trimming removed 5 bases from V and 5 bases from J; junction bases left unmatched: 8. This CDR3 has 16 amino acids. Germline CDR1 SGHTA, CDR2 FQGTGA. CDR3 in DNA: TGTGCCAGCAGCCGATCGGGGACTAGCGGCAACAATGAGCAGTTCTTC. Translated: CASSRSGTSGNNEQFF. Complete variable domain (other parts from reference TRBV7-3 and TRBJ2-1): GAGVSQTPSNKVTEKGKYVELRCDPISGHTALYWYRQSLGQGPEFLIYFQGTGAADDSGLPNDRFFAVRPEGSVSTLKIQRTERGDSAVYLCASSRSGTSGNNEQFFGPGTRLTVL.

This clonotype was seen a handful of times. The V call is TRBV20-1, the J call TRBJ1-6; D is perhaps TRBD1 (5 bases). CDR3 length: 15 amino acids. Germline-derived CDR1 and CDR2 are DFQATT and SNEGSKA (reference sequence). V was cut by 7 bases and J by 6 bases, with 19 bases left in between. As DNA, the CDR3 is TGCAGTGGGAGAGGCGGTAGAGGGGCTAATTCACCCCTCCACTTT. It specifies CSGRGGRGANSPLHF.

The sample holds many counts of this clonotype. The CDR3, as DNA: TGTGCCAGCAGCTTGGACACCCGTGGGATTCAGTACTTC. Protein sequence: CASSLDTRGIQYF. The chain employs TRBV5-5 and TRBJ2-4; no clear D gene. The CDR3 covers 13 residues. Germline CDR1 SGHKS, CDR2 YYEKEE (reference sequence). The germline V and J ends were trimmed by 0 bases and 10 bases, with 11 bases remaining between them.

The table lists this clonotype with a count of one. The V call is TRBV6-1, the J call TRBJ2-1; TRBD2 agrees at 11 bases. This CDR3 spans 16 amino acids. V gave up 5 bases and J gave up 2 bases; unmatched junction bases: 5. In germline, CDR1 is MNHNS, CDR2 SASEGT. CDR3 sequence (DNA): TGTGCCAGCAGTCCATCACTAGCGGGGGCCTACAATGAGCAGTTCTTC. Protein: CASSPSLAGAYNEQFF.

This clonotype came up many times. The rearrangement uses TRBV30 and TRBJ2-5; tentative D call: TRBD2 (6 bases). There are 13 residues in the CDR3. With 0 bases removed from V and 5 bases from J, the gap between germline ends came to 10 bases. Germline V gene data show CDR1 as GTSNPN and CDR2 as SVGIG (reference sequence). The CDR3: CAWSVGGAETQYF. CDR3 in DNA: TGTGCCTGGAGTGTAGGAGGGGCTGAGACCCAGTACTTC.

This clonotype showed up just a few times. The chain is built from TRBV28 and TRBJ2-7; no reliable D call. Germline values: CDR1 MDHEN, CDR2 SYDVKM. The CDR3 spans 13 residues. V dropped 7 bases and J dropped 1 base, with 11 bases sitting between them. The CDR3 nucleotides read TGTGCCAGCATCTCCCCGACTTCCTACGAGCAGTACTTC. Protein product: CASISPTSYEQYF.

This clonotype was counted many times. V usage is TRBV6-6 and J usage is TRBJ1-6; 8 bases map to TRBD1. The CDR3 loop spans 16 amino acids. The V gene's germline CDR1 is MNHNY and CDR2 SVGAGI (reference sequence). With 4 bases clipped from V and 3 bases from J, the junction kept 5 bases outside the gene matches. CDR3 protein: CASSFPGTGYNSPLHF. In nucleotides, the CDR3 is TGTGCCAGCAGTTTCCCGGGGACAGGCTATAATTCACCCCTCCACTTT.

This clonotype has only a few counts. This chain uses TRBV7-9 with TRBJ2-3; unclear D gene. CDR3 length equals 13 residues. Germline-derived CDR1 and CDR2 are SEHNR and FQNEAQ (reference sequence). The V gene lost 1 base and the J gene lost 5 bases, with 7 bases spanning the gap. CDR3: CASSLVGRDTQYF. CDR3 sequence (DNA): TGTGCCAGCAGCTTAGTAGGAAGAGATACGCAGTATTTT. Drawing the rest from reference TRBV7-9 and TRBJ2-3, the complete variable domain is DTGVSQNPRHKITKRGQNVTFRCDPISEHNRLYWYRQTLGQGPEFLTYFQNEAQLEKSRLLSDRFSAERPKGSFSTLEIQRTEQGDSAMYLCASSLVGRDTQYFGPGTRLTVL.

The V gene is TRBV9, the J gene TRBJ1-6; D is ambiguous. The CDR3 extends over 13 amino acids. Between the trimmed V and J ends, which lost 4 bases and 9 bases, there was a span of 11 bases. From germline, CDR1 is SGDLS and CDR2 YYNGEE. The CDR3 spells CASSSPPSSPLHF. The CDR3 DNA reads as TGTGCCAGCAGCTCTCCCCCTAGTTCACCCCTCCACTTT.

This clonotype was recorded many times. The V gene is TRBV20-1, the J gene TRBJ1-5; a possible D gene is TRBD1 (6 bases). Germline V gives CDR1 DFQATT, CDR2 SNEGSKA (reference sequence). The length of the CDR3 is 14 residues. Deletions cut 3 bases from V and 2 bases from J, with 11 bases between. The CDR3 region is CSASRGPGNQPQHF. In DNA, the CDR3 is TGCAGTGCTAGCAGGGGACCTGGCAATCAGCCCCAGCATTTT.

Many counts were recorded for this clonotype. In DNA form, the CDR3 reads TGTGCCAGCAGCCCGCGGACAGGGGGCGCGTCGGAGACCCAGTACTTC. Translating gives CASSPRTGGASETQYF. J is TRBJ2-5 and V is TRBV7-9; TRBD1 aligns across 11 bases. Germline CDR1 and CDR2: SEHNR and FQNEAQ (reference sequence). Unmatched junction bases numbered 10, after V lost 5 bases and J lost 5 bases. This CDR3 spans 16 amino acids.

The J gene is TRBJ1-2, the V gene TRBV7-2; no definite D call. CDR1 and CDR2 (germline): SGHTA, FQGNSA. Deletions cut 3 bases from V and 7 bases from J, with 12 bases between. The CDR3 has 13 residues. CDR3 coding DNA: TGTGCCAGCAGCTTGGCAGTATCAGGTGGCTACACCTTC. It codes for CASSLAVSGGYTF. The full variable domain, in which reference TRBV7-2 and TRBJ1-2 provide the parts outside the CDR3, is GAGVSQSPSNKVTEKGKDVELRCDPISGHTALYWYRQSLGQGLEFLIYFQGNSAPDKSGLPSDRFSAERTGGSVSTLTIQRTQQEDSAVYLCASSLAVSGGYTFGSGTRLTVV.

The chain links TRBV5-1 to TRBJ1-6; D not certain. Trimming pared 0 bases from V and 11 bases from J, leaving 12 bases between. The CDR3 length is 14 residues. Per the germline V gene, CDR1 is SGHRS and CDR2 is YFSETQ. CDR3 bases: TGCGCCAGCAGCTTGGGAGAGGAATTGGCACCCCTCCACTTT. Translated: CASSLGEELAPLHF.